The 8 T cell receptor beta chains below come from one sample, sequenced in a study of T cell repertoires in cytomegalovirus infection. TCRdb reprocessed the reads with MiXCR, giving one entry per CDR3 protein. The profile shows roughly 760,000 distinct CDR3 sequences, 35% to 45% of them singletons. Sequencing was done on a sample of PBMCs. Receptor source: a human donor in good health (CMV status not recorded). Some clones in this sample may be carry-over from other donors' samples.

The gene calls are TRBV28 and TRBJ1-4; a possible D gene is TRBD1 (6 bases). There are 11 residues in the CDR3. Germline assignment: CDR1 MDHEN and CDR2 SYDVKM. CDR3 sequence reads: CVTGGREKLFF. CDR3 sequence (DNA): TGTGTCACGGGGGGCCGGGAAAAACTGTTTTTT.

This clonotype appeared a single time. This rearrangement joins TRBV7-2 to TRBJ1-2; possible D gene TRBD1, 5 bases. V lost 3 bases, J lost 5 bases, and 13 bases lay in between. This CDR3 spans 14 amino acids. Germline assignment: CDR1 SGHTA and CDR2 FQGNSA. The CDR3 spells CASSFQTGLYGYTF. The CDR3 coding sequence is TGTGCCAGCAGCTTCCAAACGGGGCTTTATGGCTACACCTTC.

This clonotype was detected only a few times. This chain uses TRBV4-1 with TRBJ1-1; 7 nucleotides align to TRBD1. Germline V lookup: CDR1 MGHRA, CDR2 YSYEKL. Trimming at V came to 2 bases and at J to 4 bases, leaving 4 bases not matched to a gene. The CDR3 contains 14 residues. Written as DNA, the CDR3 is TGCGCCAGCAGCCAACAGGGGGGGGCCACTGAAGCTTTCTTT. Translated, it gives CASSQQGGATEAFF.

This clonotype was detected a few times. CDR3 region: CASSLGPGTGTQYF. CDR3 in DNA: TGTGCCAGCAGTCTGGGACCCGGGACGGGGACCCAGTACTTC. The chain employs TRBV28 and TRBJ2-5; D is perhaps TRBD1 or TRBD2 (5 bases each). CDR1 is MDHEN and CDR2 is SYDVKM in the germline V gene. The CDR3 length is 14 residues. The ends were cut back, 5 bases at V and 7 bases at J, with 17 bases in the middle.

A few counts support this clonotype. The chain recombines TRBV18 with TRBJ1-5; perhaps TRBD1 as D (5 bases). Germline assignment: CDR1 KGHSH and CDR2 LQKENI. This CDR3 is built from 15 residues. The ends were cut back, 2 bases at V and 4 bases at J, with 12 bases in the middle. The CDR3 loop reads CASSPTGRDNQPQHF. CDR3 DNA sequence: TGTGCCAGCTCACCAACGGGCAGGGATAATCAGCCCCAGCATTTT.

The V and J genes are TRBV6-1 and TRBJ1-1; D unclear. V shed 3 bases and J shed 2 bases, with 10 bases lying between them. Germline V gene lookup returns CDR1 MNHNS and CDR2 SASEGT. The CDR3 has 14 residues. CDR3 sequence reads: CASSETNYNTEAFF. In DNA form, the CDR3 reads TGTGCCAGCAGTGAGACAAATTATAACACTGAAGCTTTCTTT.

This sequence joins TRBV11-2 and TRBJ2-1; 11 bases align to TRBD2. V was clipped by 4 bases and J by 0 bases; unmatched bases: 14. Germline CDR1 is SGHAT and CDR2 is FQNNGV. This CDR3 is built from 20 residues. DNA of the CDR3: TGTGCCAGCAGCTCGAGGGTACTAGCGGGGGTCTCTAGCTCCTACAATGAGCAGTTCTTC. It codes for CASSSRVLAGVSSSYNEQFF.

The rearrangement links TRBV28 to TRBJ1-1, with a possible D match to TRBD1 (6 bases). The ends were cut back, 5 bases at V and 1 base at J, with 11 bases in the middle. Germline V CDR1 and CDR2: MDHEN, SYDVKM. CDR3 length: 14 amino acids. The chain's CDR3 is CASSTRGGNTEAFF. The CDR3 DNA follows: TGTGCCAGCAGTACGAGAGGGGGGAACACTGAAGCTTTCTTT.